This T cell receptor beta chain was identified in a study of cytomegalovirus exposure and HLA in healthy donors. Concerning this clone: Its antigen is unidentified.

Trimming removed 6 bases at V and 0 bases at J, with 9 bases between. Germline-derived CDR1 and CDR2 are LNHDA and SQIVND (reference sequence). This CDR3 has 13 residues. PCR amplification relied on 60 Vbeta primers (plus 13 Jbeta primers). As handled by the study authors: Unique TCR beta chains numbered 60 million to 100 million in a later analysis, with about 11 million shared. Only in-frame clones appear in the TCRdb table, and some are missing; sequencing was by immunoSEQ multiplex PCR. D and trimming come from the DNA, and the V and J calls and clone size come from that table. The sample includes about 120,000 clones, 75% to 90% of them seen just once. Notes on the study in general: CMV antigen specificity of a few CMV-associated chains was confirmed in vitro.

This TCR was recovered from a female donor in good health and CMV-seropositive. Sequenced material: PBMCs. The chain is built from TRBV19 and TRBJ2-7; no clear D. The CDR3 reads CASRSGSSYEQYF. The CDR3 nucleotides read TGTGCCAGTAGATCTGGTAGCTCCTACGAGCAGTACTTC.